This T cell receptor (beta chain) was identified during a study of T cell changes during pregnancy in multiple sclerosis. Measured with immunoSEQ multiplex PCR; TCRdb has only the in-frame clones, and not every one. The sample lists over 9,000 clones; nearly 85% were seen once. Material: CD8+ T cells from peripheral blood mononuclear cells, obtained in the third trimester of pregnancy. This sequence originates from a female donor in good health, enrolled as a control in a pregnancy study.

The CDR3 DNA reads as TGTGCCAGCAGCAGAAAGAACACTGAAGCTTTCTTT. This sequence encodes CASSRKNTEAFF. The chain joins TRBV27 to TRBJ1-1, with D uncertain. The germline CDR1 and CDR2 sequences are MNHEY and SMNVEV (reference sequence). Trimming cost V 6 bases and J 1 base, with 6 bases left between them. This CDR3 is 12 amino acids long.